What follows are 32 T cell receptor beta chains derived from one specimen sequenced in a study of blood T cells in healthy people across ages. Combining a sample-barcoded 5' primer with a J-beta primer mix, a second PCR ran for 7 to 11 cycles. TCRdb redid the calling of the 5' RACE reads with MiXCR, one entry per CDR3 protein. The table lists some 1.4 million distinct CDR3 sequences, 35% to 45% of them singletons. Sequenced: blood. Source of these receptors: a woman in her late teens or twenties in good health.

This chain links TRBV5-1 with TRBJ2-1, with D possibly TRBD1 on 6 matching bases. The CDR3 totals 15 residues. Germline-derived CDR1 and CDR2 are SGHRS and YFSETQ. The V and J ends lost 4 bases and 2 bases respectively, with 13 bases between them. The CDR3, as DNA: TGCGCCAGCAGCCTGCCACAGGGCCCCTACAATGAGCAGTTCTTC. Translated, it gives CASSLPQGPYNEQFF.

Only a few counts were recorded for this clonotype. This chain uses TRBV5-5 with TRBJ1-2; 7 bases agree with TRBD1. This CDR3 has 15 amino acids. The germline V gene has CDR1 SGHKS and CDR2 YYEKEE (reference sequence). V was clipped by 4 bases and J by 5 bases; unmatched bases: 11. Written as DNA, the CDR3 is TGTGCCAGCAGCCCCGAGGGACAGCAGACTTATGGCTACACCTTC. It encodes CASSPEGQQTYGYTF. Full variable domain (missing parts from reference TRBV5-5 and TRBJ1-2): DAGVTQSPTHLIKTRGQQVTLRCSPISGHKSVSWYQQVLGQGPQFIFQYYEKEERGRGNFPDRFSARQFPNYSSELNVNALLLGDSALYLCASSPEGQQTYGYTFGSGTRLTVV.

This sequence joins TRBV5-6 and TRBJ2-1; TRBD2 might be the D (6 bases). The CDR3 length is 15 residues. The V end was cut by 6 bases, the J end by 4 bases, with 17 bases between. CDR1 is SGHDT, CDR2 YYEEEE, per germline. The CDR3 loop is CASTNGRGRYNEQFF. CDR3 nucleotides: TGTGCCAGCACCAACGGCCGGGGGAGGTACAATGAGCAGTTCTTC.

The V call is TRBV5-1, the J call TRBJ1-1; tentative D call: TRBD1 (6 bases). V shed 0 bases and J shed 9 bases, with 15 bases lying between them. CDR3 length: 14 residues. Looked up from germline, CDR1 is SGHRS and CDR2 is YFSETQ. The CDR3 sequence: CASSLAQGRTKAFF. CDR3 coding DNA: TGCGCCAGCAGCTTGGCCCAGGGGAGGACTAAAGCTTTCTTT.

At least ten counts were recorded for this clonotype. V gene TRBV29-1 combines with J gene TRBJ2-7, with a possible D match to TRBD1 (6 bases). Germline V CDR1 and CDR2: SQVTM, ANQGSEA. The CDR3 runs 14 residues. V was pared by 7 bases and J by 2 bases, with 18 bases between. In DNA form, the CDR3 reads TGCAGCGCTTGGGGAGAGGGGGATCCCTACGAGCAGTACTTC. Translated, it gives CSAWGEGDPYEQYF.

This clonotype was counted at least ten times. The V gene is TRBV12-3 or TRBV12-4, the J gene TRBJ2-7; 7 nucleotides line up with TRBD2. V was pared by 4 bases and J by 6 bases, with 0 bases of the junction left unmatched. The CDR3 is 11 residues long. CDR3 residues: CASSWGGEQYF. CDR3 DNA: TGTGCCAGCAGTTGGGGGGGCGAGCAGTACTTC.

Note on this clonotype: Its ends do not fully match the called genes, so a read error is possible. The chain recombines TRBV5-1 with TRBJ2-1; D is ambiguous. The CDR3 runs 14 residues. Germline V CDR1 and CDR2: SGHRS, YFSETQ. The CDR3 nucleotides read TGCGCCAGCAGCTTGGACAGCTCCTACAATGTGCAGTTCTTC. Amino acid sequence: CASSLDSSYNVQFF.

The V call is TRBV12-3 or TRBV12-4, the J call TRBJ2-7; 10 bases line up with TRBD2. The trim removed 2 bases at V and 7 bases at J, leaving 14 bases unmatched. This CDR3 comprises 17 residues. The CDR3 is CASSLPARSGGAFEQYF. Written as DNA, the CDR3 is TGTGCCAGCAGTTTACCAGCGCGAAGCGGGGGGGCGTTTGAGCAGTACTTC.

The rearrangement links TRBV5-1 to TRBJ2-7, with D hard to call. Deletions cut 0 bases from V and 0 bases from J, with 16 bases between. CDR3 length equals 17 residues. Germline-derived CDR1 and CDR2 are SGHRS and YFSETQ. CDR3 region: CASSLVSDKFRSYEQYF. The CDR3 DNA reads TGCGCCAGCAGCTTGGTCTCAGATAAGTTTCGCTCCTACGAGCAGTACTTC. The full variable domain, its missing parts supplied by reference TRBV5-1 and TRBJ2-7, is KAGVTQTPRYLIKTRGQQVTLSCSPISGHRSVSWYQQTPGQGLQFLFEYFSETQRNKGNFPGRFSGRQFSNSRSEMNVSTLELGDSALYLCASSLVSDKFRSYEQYFGPGTRLTVT.

This clonotype was found a few times. The gene calls are TRBV7-2 and TRBJ1-2; TRBD1 matches 11 bases. Germline CDR1 reads SGHTA; CDR2 reads FQGNSA. Losses at the gene ends were 5 bases for V and 8 bases for J; bases not matched to a gene: 7. This CDR3 is built from 14 residues. This chain's CDR3 is CASSNGQGARGYTF. In DNA, the CDR3 is TGTGCCAGCAGCAACGGACAGGGGGCGAGGGGCTACACCTTC.

This clonotype was counted ten times or more. CDR3 in amino acids: CSVEQHGEETQYF. CDR3 DNA: TGCAGCGTTGAACAACATGGAGAAGAGACCCAGTACTTC. The V call is TRBV29-1, the J call TRBJ2-5; no clear D gene. Trimming shortened V by 2 bases and J by 3 bases, and 10 bases separated the two germline ends. The CDR3 has 13 residues. Germline V gene lookup returns CDR1 SQVTM and CDR2 ANQGSEA.

The V and J genes are TRBV12-3 or TRBV12-4 and TRBJ2-7; 8 positions agree with TRBD1. This CDR3 has 17 residues. V gave up 0 bases and J gave up 0 bases; unmatched junction bases: 7. The CDR3 nucleotides read TGTGCCAGCAGTTTAGCCCGGACAGGGCCCCCCTCCTACGAGCAGTACTTC. It yields the protein CASSLARTGPPSYEQYF.

This sequence joins TRBV12-3 or TRBV12-4 and TRBJ1-2, with 7 bases that match TRBD1. With 3 bases clipped from V and 8 bases from J, the junction kept 12 bases outside the gene matches. This CDR3 region has 15 residues. The CDR3 is CASSLPPGQFNGYTF. The CDR3 nucleotides are TGTGCCAGCAGTTTGCCTCCGGGACAGTTTAACGGCTACACCTTC.

This clonotype was found many times. The chain combines TRBV7-6 with TRBJ2-7; D is uncertain. The germline V and J ends were trimmed by 8 bases and 0 bases, with 11 bases remaining between them. This CDR3 contains 13 residues. Germline V gene data show CDR1 as SGHVS and CDR2 as FNYEAQ. The DNA for the CDR3 is TGTGCCAGCGGCCATGCGAGCTCCTACGAGCAGTACTTC. It codes for CASGHASSYEQYF.

The V call is TRBV11-2, the J call TRBJ1-1; D possibly corresponds to TRBD1 (5 bases). V gave up 5 bases and J gave up 0 bases, with 16 bases separating them. The germline V gene has CDR1 SGHAT and CDR2 FQNNGV. The CDR3 is 16 residues long. In nucleotides, the CDR3 is TGTGCCAGCAGCCCCGTCACAGGACCAATGAACACTGAAGCTTTCTTT. As protein: CASSPVTGPMNTEAFF.

This clonotype has a count of ten or more. The CDR3 DNA is TGCGCCAGCAGCCAGGGACTAGCAAGCTACAATGAGCAGTTCTTC. Amino acid sequence: CASSQGLASYNEQFF. The V call is TRBV4-1, the J call TRBJ2-1; TRBD2 matches 9 bases. The CDR3 contains 15 residues. Germline V gene data show CDR1 as MGHRA and CDR2 as YSYEKL. Trimming removed 3 bases from V and 3 bases from J; junction bases left unmatched: 3.

This clonotype has a single count. V usage is TRBV6-5 and J usage is TRBJ1-1; possibly TRBD1 for D (6 bases). The CDR3 contains 17 residues. V was pared by 0 bases and J by 0 bases, with 14 bases between. Germline CDR1 is MNHEY and CDR2 is SVGAGI. The CDR3, as DNA: TGTGCCAGCAGTTACTCGAAGGGGGGGCGGATGAACACTGAAGCTTTCTTT. Translating it yields CASSYSKGGRMNTEAFF.

This chain links TRBV6-5 with TRBJ1-4; 7 bases match TRBD1. CDR3 length equals 13 residues. V was pared by 6 bases and J by 7 bases, with 5 bases of the junction left unmatched. Germline CDR1 reads MNHEY; CDR2 reads SVGAGI. The CDR3 is CASRKQGSEKLFF. The CDR3, as DNA: TGTGCCAGCAGAAAACAGGGGAGTGAAAAACTGTTTTTT.

The chain is built from TRBV6-7 and TRBJ2-7; 8 bases are shared with TRBD1. TRBV6-7 is an ORF, with its function uncertain. The CDR3 spans 14 residues. V shed 5 bases, J shed 2 bases, and the junction held 5 bases outside the gene matches. CDR3 nucleotides: TGTGCCAGCAGTCAGGGGGACAGGCCCTACGAGCAGTACTTC. Protein: CASSQGDRPYEQYF.

J is TRBJ2-6 and V is TRBV3-1, with D possibly TRBD2 on 6 matching bases. Germline loops: CDR1 LGHDT, CDR2 YNNKEL (reference sequence). The CDR3 spans 15 residues. Trimming removed 2 bases at V and 13 bases at J, with 18 bases between. The CDR3 loop is CASSQRSAGPGVLTF. The CDR3 DNA reads as TGTGCCAGCAGCCAACGATCGGCGGGGCCCGGGGTCCTGACTTTC.

This clonotype was counted between two and nine times. This chain connects TRBV7-9 to TRBJ2-5; D unclear. The germline gives CDR1 SEHNR, CDR2 FQNEAQ (reference sequence). The length of the CDR3 is 14 residues. V lost 1 base and J lost 5, with 11 bases in between. As DNA, the CDR3 is TGTGCCAGCAGCTTAGGAGTAAGCATCGAGACCCAGTACTTC. Translating it yields CASSLGVSIETQYF.

The chain combines TRBV14 with TRBJ1-1; 7 bases line up with TRBD1. Trimming cost V 2 bases and J 6 bases; bases outside gene matches: 6. Germline assignment: CDR1 SGHDN and CDR2 FVKESK. The CDR3 has 14 residues. The CDR3 here is CASSQTGDPPEAFF. CDR3 nucleotide sequence: TGTGCCAGCAGCCAAACAGGGGACCCGCCTGAAGCTTTCTTT. Using reference TRBV14 and TRBJ1-1 for the parts outside the CDR3, the full variable domain is EAGVTQFPSHSVIEKGQTVTLRCDPISGHDNLYWYRRVMGKEIKFLLHFVKESKQDESGMPNNRFLAERTGGTYSTLKVQPAELEDSGVYFCASSQTGDPPEAFFGQGTRLTVV.

This clonotype appeared a single time. The V gene is TRBV6-1, the J gene TRBJ1-2, with D hard to call. This CDR3 has 12 amino acids. Trimming stripped 1 base from V and 13 bases from J, with 13 bases between. From germline, CDR1 is MNHNS and CDR2 SASEGT. The CDR3 region is CASSEGWQAGTF. In DNA, the CDR3 is TGTGCCAGCAGTGAAGGTTGGCAGGCAGGCACCTTC.

The J gene is TRBJ1-3, the V gene TRBV6-1; D not certain. Trimming took 7 bases from V and 0 from J, leaving 10 bases between them. Germline CDR1 is MNHNS and CDR2 is SASEGT. CDR3 length: 14 amino acids. CDR3 DNA: TGTGCCAGCAACGTTGGCTACTCTGGAAACACCATATATTTT. Translating gives CASNVGYSGNTIYF.

The gene calls are TRBV27 and TRBJ1-1; 12 nucleotides match TRBD1. From germline, CDR1 is MNHEY and CDR2 SMNVEV (reference sequence). Trimming at V came to 3 bases and at J to 4 bases, leaving 9 bases not matched to a gene. There are 17 residues in the CDR3. The CDR3 here is CASSLGQGAAKGTEAFF. The CDR3 DNA is TGTGCCAGCAGTTTGGGACAGGGGGCGGCCAAGGGCACTGAAGCTTTCTTT.

Only a few counts were recorded for this clonotype. The chain combines TRBV10-3 with TRBJ2-1; D is unclear. The V end was cut by 6 bases, the J end by 4 bases, with 7 bases between. CDR3 length equals 12 residues. Germline assignment: CDR1 ENHRY and CDR2 SYGVKD. The CDR3 protein is CAISTGYNEQFF. The CDR3 DNA follows: TGTGCCATCAGCACGGGTTACAATGAGCAGTTCTTC.

CDR3 loop: CSARGTKDTQYF. The CDR3 DNA sequence: TGCAGTGCTAGAGGAACGAAAGATACGCAGTATTTT. The chain employs TRBV20-1 and TRBJ2-3; D gene ambiguous. Germline V gene lookup returns CDR1 DFQATT and CDR2 SNEGSKA (reference sequence). This CDR3 has 12 amino acids. The ends were cut back, 1 base at V and 5 bases at J, with 7 bases in the middle.

This clonotype has just a few counts. The genes are TRBV27 and TRBJ1-1, with D possibly TRBD1 on 6 matching bases. The V end was cut by 5 bases, the J end by 0 bases, with 10 bases between. The CDR3 is 14 amino acids. Germline V lookup: CDR1 MNHEY, CDR2 SMNVEV (reference sequence). The CDR3 here is CASSRDNMNTEAFF. The CDR3 bases are TGTGCCAGCAGTCGGGACAACATGAACACTGAAGCTTTCTTT.

Ten or more counts support this clonotype. V and J are TRBV20-1 and TRBJ2-3; 7 bases line up with TRBD2. Germline loops: CDR1 DFQATT, CDR2 SNEGSKA (reference sequence). After removal of 5 bases from V and 0 bases from J, the junction contained 11 bases not matched to a gene. This CDR3 has 16 residues. The CDR3 protein is CSAARQASGSTDTQYF. The CDR3 DNA is TGCAGTGCTGCGCGGCAGGCTAGCGGAAGCACAGATACGCAGTATTTT.

This clonotype was seen more than once but under ten times. The chain joins TRBV5-1 to TRBJ2-7, with 8 bases lining up with TRBD2. With 0 bases clipped from V and 3 bases from J, the junction kept 8 bases outside the gene matches. CDR1 is SGHRS, CDR2 YFSETQ, per germline. The CDR3 runs to 16 residues. The CDR3: CASSLGSSGGGYEQYF. The CDR3 DNA is TGCGCCAGCAGCTTGGGATCCAGCGGGGGTGGCTACGAGCAGTACTTC.

The chain links TRBV12-3 or TRBV12-4 to TRBJ2-1, with D possibly matching TRBD2 (5 bases). CDR3 length equals 15 residues. Trimming stripped 7 bases from V and 4 bases from J, with 17 bases between. CDR3: CASTRTLLLYNEQFF. The CDR3 coding sequence is TGTGCCAGCACCAGGACTCTGCTCCTTTACAATGAGCAGTTCTTC.

For this clonotype: A junction boundary mismatches the germline segment, possibly from a read error. CDR3 amino acids: CAGSQGGTTEAFF. The CDR3 bases are TGTGCCGGCAGCCAGGGGGGAACCACTGAAGCTTTCTTT. The chain couples TRBV25-1 to TRBJ1-1, with 7 bases matching TRBD1. Germline V gives CDR1 MGHDK, CDR2 SYGVNS. The CDR3 has 13 amino acids.